The clone carrying this TCR beta chain has just one count. The target antigen is unknown. The data derive from a study of cytomegalovirus exposure and HLA in healthy donors. Study-level findings and limits: Upon later analysis, TCR association rates were observed to vary by HLA locus, being highest for DRB1 and lowest for HLA-C. It was fewer than 200 TCR beta chains that were listed as cytomegalovirus-associated.

CDR3 size: 14 residues. Per germline, CDR1 SGHTA and CDR2 FQGTGA. V was cut by 4 bases and J by 4 bases, with 11 bases left in between. PCR was performed using 60 Vbeta and 13 Jbeta primers. Profiling relied on immunoSEQ multiplex PCR, and the TCRdb table lists in-frame clones only, not all of them. This sample has roughly 200,000 clones, with about 80% found just once. This receptor was obtained from a man between 40 and 49 years old in good health and CMV-seropositive. The sample comprised PBMCs. V usage is TRBV7-3 and J usage is TRBJ2-1, with D tentatively TRBD1 (6 bases). The CDR3 region is CASSSADRYNEQFF. CDR3 coding DNA: TGTGCCAGCAGCTCCGCAGACAGGTACAATGAGCAGTTCTTC.